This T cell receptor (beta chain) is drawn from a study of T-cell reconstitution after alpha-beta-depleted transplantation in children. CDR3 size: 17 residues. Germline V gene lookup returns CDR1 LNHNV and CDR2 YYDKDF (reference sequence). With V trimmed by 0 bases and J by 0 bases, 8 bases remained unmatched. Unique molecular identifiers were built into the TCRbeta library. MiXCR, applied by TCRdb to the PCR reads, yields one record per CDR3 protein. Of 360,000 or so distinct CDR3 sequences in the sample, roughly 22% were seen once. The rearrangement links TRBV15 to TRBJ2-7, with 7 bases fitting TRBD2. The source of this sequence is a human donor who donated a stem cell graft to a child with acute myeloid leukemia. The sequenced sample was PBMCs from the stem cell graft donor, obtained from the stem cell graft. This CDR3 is CATSRDISGLSSYEQYF. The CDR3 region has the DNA TGTGCCACCAGCAGAGATATTAGCGGGCTGAGCTCCTACGAGCAGTACTTC.